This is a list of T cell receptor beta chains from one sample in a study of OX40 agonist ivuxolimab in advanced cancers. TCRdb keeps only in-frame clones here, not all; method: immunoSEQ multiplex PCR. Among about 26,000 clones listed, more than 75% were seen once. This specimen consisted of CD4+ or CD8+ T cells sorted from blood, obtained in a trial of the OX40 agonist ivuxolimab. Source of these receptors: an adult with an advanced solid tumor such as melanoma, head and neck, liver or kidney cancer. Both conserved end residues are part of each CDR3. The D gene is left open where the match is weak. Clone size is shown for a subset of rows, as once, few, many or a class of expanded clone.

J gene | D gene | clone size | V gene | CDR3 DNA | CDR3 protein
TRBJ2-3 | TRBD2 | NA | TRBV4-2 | TGTGCCAGCAGCCAAGATCTAGGCGGGGGGGGGTCAGATACGCAGTATTTT | CASSQDLGGGGSDTQYF
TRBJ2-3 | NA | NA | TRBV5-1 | TGCGCCAGCAGCCCAGGGGCGAGCACAGATACGCAGTATTTT | CASSPGASTDTQYF
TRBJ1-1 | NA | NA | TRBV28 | TGTGCCAGCAGTACCGGGACAAAGAACACTGAAGCTTTCTTT | CASSTGTKNTEAFF
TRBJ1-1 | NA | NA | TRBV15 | TGTGCCACCAGCAGAGATCGGCCAGGGGACGATTGGGACACTGAAGCTTTCTTT | CATSRDRPGDDWDTEAFF
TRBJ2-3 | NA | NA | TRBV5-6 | TGTGCCAGCAGCTTGGGTAGCACAGATACGCAGTATTTT | CASSLGSTDTQYF
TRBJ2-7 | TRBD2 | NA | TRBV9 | TGTGCCAGCAGCGTTGGGCGGGGGGGCTACGAGCAGTACTTC | CASSVGRGGYEQYF
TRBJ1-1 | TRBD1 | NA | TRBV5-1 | TGCGCCAGCAGCTCCGGACAGGGGGCACTAGAAGCTTTCTTT | CASSSGQGALEAFF
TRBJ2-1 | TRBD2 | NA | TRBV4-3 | TGCGCCAGCAGCCGCGTGAGACTAGCGGAGCACAATGAGCAGTTCTTC | CASSRVRLAEHNEQFF
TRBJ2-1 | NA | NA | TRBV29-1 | TGCAGCGTTGATGCAGGGTGGTACAATGAGCAGTTCTTC | CSVDAGWYNEQFF
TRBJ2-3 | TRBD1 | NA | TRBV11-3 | TGTGCCAGCAGCCCGGGACAGGGGGGAGATACGCAGTATTTT | CASSPGQGGDTQYF
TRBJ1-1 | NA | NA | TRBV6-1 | TGTGCCAGCAGTGGAGCTTACAGGGCTAACACTGAAGCTTTCTTT | CASSGAYRANTEAFF
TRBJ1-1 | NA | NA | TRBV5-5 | TGTGCCAGCAGCTTAGAGGTATTGAACACTGAAGCTTTCTTT | CASSLEVLNTEAFF
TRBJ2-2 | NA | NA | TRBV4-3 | TGCGCCAGCAGCCAAGAAGCGAGCGGAACCGGGGAGCTGTTTTTT | CASSQEASGTGELFF
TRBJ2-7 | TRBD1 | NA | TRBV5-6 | TGTGCCAGCAGCTTCCGGACAGGGGAATCCTTC | CASSFRTGESF
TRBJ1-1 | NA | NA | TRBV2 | TGTGCCAGCAGGCTAGGGACGGCTAACACTGAAGCTTTCTTT | CASRLGTANTEAFF
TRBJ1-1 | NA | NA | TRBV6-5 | TGTGCCAGCAAACCACCAGGGACGTACACTGAAGCTTTCTTT | CASKPPGTYTEAFF
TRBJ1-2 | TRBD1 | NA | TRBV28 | TGTGCCAGCAGTTCACCTACATCCACAGGGGGCAGCTATGGCTACACCTTC | CASSSPTSTGGSYGYTF
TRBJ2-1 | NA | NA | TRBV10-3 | TGTGCCACAGGGGAGGGGGAAGGTGATGAGCAGTTCTTC | CATGEGEGDEQFF
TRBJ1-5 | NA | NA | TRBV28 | TGTGCCAGCAGTTTAGGCAGCAATCAGCCCCAGCATTTT | CASSLGSNQPQHF
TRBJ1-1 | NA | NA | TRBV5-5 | TGTGCCAGCAGCCAGATTAGGGGGAACACTGAAGCTTTCTTT | CASSQIRGNTEAFF
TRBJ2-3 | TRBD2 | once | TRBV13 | TGTGCCAGCAGCTTCGCCGGACTAGACGGGACAGATACGCAGTATTTT | CASSFAGLDGTDTQYF
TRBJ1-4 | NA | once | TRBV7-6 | TGTGCCAGCAGCGTTACGGCCTCTAATGAAAAACTGTTTTTT | CASSVTASNEKLFF
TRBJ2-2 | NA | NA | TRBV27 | TGTGCCAGCAGAGTTAACACCGGGGAGCTGTTTTTT | CASRVNTGELFF
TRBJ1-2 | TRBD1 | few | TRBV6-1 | TGTGCCAGCAGCCAAAACAGGGGGGGAGGCTACACCTTC | CASSQNRGGGYTF
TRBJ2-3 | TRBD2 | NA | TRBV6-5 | TGTGCCACCACTAGCGGCACAGATACGCAGTATTTT | CATTSGTDTQYF
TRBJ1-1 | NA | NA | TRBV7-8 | TGTGCCAGCAGCTTAGATGGGGTGAACACTGAAGCTTTCTTT | CASSLDGVNTEAFF
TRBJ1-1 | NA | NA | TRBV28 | TGTGCCAGCAGTTTATCAGGGGTGCACACTGAAGCTTTCTTT | CASSLSGVHTEAFF
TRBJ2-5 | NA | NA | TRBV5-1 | TGCGCCAGCAGCTTGGTCCCGGACAAATACCAAGAGACCCAGTACTTC | CASSLVPDKYQETQYF